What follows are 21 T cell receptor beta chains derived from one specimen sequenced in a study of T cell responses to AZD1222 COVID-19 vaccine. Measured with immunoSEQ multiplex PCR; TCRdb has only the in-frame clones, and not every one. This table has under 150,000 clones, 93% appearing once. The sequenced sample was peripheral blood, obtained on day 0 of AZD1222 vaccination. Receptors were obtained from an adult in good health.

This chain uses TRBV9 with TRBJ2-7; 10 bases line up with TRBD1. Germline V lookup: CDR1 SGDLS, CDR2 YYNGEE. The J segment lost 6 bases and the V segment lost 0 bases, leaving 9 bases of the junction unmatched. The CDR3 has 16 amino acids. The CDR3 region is CASSVGATGGIGEQYF. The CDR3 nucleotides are TGTGCCAGCAGCGTAGGAGCGACAGGGGGCATCGGCGAGCAGTACTTC.

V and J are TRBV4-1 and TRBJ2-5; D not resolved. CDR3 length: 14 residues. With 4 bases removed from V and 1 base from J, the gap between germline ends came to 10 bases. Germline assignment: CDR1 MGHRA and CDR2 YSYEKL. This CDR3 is CASSLSRAQETQYF. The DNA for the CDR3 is TGCGCCAGCAGCCTCTCAAGGGCCCAAGAGACCCAGTACTTC.

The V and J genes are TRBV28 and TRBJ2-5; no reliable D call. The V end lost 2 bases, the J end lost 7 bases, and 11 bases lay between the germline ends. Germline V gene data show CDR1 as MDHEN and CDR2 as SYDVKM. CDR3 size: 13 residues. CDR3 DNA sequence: TGTGCCAGCAGTTTACCGGGCCCCATGACCCAGTACTTC. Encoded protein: CASSLPGPMTQYF.

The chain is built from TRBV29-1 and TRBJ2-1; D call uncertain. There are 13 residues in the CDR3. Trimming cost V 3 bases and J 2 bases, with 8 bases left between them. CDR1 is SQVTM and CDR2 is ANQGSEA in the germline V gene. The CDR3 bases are TGCAGCGTTGATTCCTGGGCCTACAATGAGCAGTTCTTC. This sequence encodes CSVDSWAYNEQFF.

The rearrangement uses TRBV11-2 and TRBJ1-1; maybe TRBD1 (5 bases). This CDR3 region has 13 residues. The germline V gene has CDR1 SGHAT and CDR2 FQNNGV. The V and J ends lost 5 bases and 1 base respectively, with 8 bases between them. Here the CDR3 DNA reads TGTGCCAGCAGCATCAGGGAGAACACTGAAGCTTTCTTT. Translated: CASSIRENTEAFF. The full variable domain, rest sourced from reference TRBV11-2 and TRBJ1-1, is EAGVAQSPRYKIIEKRQSVAFWCNPISGHATLYWYQQILGQGPKLLIQFQNNGVVDDSQLPKDRFSAERLKGVDSTLKIQPAKLEDSAVYLCASSIRENTEAFFGQGTRLTVV.

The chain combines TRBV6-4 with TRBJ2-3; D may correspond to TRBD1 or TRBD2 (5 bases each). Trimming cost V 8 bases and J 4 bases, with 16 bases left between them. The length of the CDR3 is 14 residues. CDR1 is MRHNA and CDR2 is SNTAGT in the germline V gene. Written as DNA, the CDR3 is TGTGCCAGCGGAAAAAACATGGGGGCAGATACGCAGTATTTT. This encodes CASGKNMGADTQYF.

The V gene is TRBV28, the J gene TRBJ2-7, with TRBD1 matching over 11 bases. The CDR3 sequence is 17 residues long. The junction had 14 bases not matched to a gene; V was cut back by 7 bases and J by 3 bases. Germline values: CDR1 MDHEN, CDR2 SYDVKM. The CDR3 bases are TGTGCCAGCAACCTCCTAGGACAGGGGGCCCCTCGCTACGAGCAGTACTTC. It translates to CASNLLGQGAPRYEQYF.

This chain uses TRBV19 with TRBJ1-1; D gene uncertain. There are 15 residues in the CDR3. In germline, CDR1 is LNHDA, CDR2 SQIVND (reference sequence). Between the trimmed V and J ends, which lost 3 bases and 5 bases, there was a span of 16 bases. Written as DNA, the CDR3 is TGTGCCAGTAGTATCCCCGGCGGAGGAGGGACTGAAGCTTTCTTT. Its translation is CASSIPGGGGTEAFF.

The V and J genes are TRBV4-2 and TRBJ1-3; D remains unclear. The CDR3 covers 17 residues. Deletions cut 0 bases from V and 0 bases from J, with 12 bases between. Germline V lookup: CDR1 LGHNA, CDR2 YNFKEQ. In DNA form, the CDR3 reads TGTGCCAGCAGCCAAGATACTCCAGGCTTCTCTGGAAACACCATATATTTT. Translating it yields CASSQDTPGFSGNTIYF.

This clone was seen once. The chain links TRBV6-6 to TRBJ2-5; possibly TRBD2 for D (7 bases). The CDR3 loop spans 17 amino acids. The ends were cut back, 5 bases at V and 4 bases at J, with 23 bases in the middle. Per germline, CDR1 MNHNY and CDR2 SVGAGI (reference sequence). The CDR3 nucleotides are TGTGCCAGCAGTCTGAGGGGGGGTCCTGCAGGAATAGAGACCCAGTACTTC. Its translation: CASSLRGGPAGIETQYF.

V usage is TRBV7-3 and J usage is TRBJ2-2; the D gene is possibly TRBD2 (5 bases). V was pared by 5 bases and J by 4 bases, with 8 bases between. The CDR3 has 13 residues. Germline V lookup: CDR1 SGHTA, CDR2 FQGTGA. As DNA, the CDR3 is TGTGCCAGCAGCCCTACTAGCACCGGGGAGCTGTTTTTT. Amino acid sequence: CASSPTSTGELFF.

CDR3 sequence: CASSIGAQPQHF. DNA of the CDR3: TGTGCCAGTAGTATAGGGGCACAGCCCCAGCATTTT. The chain recombines TRBV19 with TRBJ1-5, with unresolved D. The CDR3 has 12 amino acids. The V end was cut by 1 base, the J end by 7 bases, with 5 bases between. Germline V gene data show CDR1 as LNHDA and CDR2 as SQIVND (reference sequence).

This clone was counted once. The CDR3 DNA reads as TGCGCCAGCAGCCAAGATCTTGGCTCCTCCTACGAGCAGTACTTC. The encoded protein is CASSQDLGSSYEQYF. V and J are TRBV4-1 and TRBJ2-7, with unresolved D. Germline values: CDR1 MGHRA, CDR2 YSYEKL. Trimming pared 0 bases from V and 0 bases from J, leaving 9 bases between. This CDR3 comprises 15 residues.

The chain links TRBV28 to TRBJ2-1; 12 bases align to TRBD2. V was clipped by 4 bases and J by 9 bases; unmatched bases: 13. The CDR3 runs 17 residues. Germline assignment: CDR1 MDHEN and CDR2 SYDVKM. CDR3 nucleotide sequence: TGTGCCAGCAGTTCCCTAGCGGGAGGGCCGGGGTATGGTGAGCAGTTCTTC. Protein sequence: CASSSLAGGPGYGEQFF.

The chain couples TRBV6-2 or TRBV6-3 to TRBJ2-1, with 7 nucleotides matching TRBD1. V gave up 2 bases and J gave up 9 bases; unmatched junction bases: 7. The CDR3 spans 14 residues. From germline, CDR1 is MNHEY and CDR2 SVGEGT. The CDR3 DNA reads TGTGCCAGCAGTTACGACGAGGGGGCCGCTGAGCAGTTCTTC. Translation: CASSYDEGAAEQFF.

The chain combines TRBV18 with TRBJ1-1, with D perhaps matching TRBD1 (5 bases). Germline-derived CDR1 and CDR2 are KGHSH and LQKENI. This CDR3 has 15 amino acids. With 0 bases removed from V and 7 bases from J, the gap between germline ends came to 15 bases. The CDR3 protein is CASSPPIRGAVEAFF. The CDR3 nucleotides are TGTGCCAGCTCACCACCGATCCGGGGCGCGGTTGAAGCTTTCTTT.

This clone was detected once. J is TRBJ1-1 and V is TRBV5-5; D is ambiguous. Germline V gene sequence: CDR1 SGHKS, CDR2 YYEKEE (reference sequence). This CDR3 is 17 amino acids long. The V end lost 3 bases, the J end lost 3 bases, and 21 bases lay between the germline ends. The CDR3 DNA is TGTGCCAGCAGCTCGATTCTTCCGATGAGGGCGCACACTGAAGCTTTCTTT. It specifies CASSSILPMRAHTEAFF. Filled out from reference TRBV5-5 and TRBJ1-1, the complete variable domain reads DAGVTQSPTHLIKTRGQQVTLRCSPISGHKSVSWYQQVLGQGPQFIFQYYEKEERGRGNFPDRFSARQFPNYSSELNVNALLLGDSALYLCASSSILPMRAHTEAFFGQGTRLTVV.

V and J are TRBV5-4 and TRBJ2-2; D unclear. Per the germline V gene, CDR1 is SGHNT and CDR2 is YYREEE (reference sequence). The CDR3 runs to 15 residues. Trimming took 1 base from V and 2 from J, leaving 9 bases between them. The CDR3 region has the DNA TGTGCCAGCAGCTTGAGTGGCGTAAACACCGGGGAGCTGTTTTTT. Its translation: CASSLSGVNTGELFF.

The CDR3 here is CASSPGQGSEQYF. CDR3 DNA: TGTGCCAGTAGTCCGGGACAGGGGAGCGAGCAGTACTTC. The gene calls are TRBV19 and TRBJ2-7, with TRBD1 identical over 10 bases. Per germline, CDR1 LNHDA and CDR2 SQIVND (reference sequence). With 5 bases clipped from V and 6 bases from J, the junction kept 4 bases outside the gene matches. This CDR3 is built from 13 residues.

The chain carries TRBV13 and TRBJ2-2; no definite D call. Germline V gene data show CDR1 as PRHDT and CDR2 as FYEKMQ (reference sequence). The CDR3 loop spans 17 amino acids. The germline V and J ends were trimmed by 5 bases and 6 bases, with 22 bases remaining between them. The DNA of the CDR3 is TGTGCCAGCAGCCGCCCCCCTCGCGGAACTTACGCCGGGGAGCTGTTTTTT. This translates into CASSRPPRGTYAGELFF.

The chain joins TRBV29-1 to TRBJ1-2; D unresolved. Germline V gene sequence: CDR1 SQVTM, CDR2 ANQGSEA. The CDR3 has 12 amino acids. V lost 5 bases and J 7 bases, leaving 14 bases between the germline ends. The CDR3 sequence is CSVSFVGVGYTF. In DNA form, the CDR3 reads TGCAGCGTTAGTTTTGTGGGCGTTGGCTACACCTTC.